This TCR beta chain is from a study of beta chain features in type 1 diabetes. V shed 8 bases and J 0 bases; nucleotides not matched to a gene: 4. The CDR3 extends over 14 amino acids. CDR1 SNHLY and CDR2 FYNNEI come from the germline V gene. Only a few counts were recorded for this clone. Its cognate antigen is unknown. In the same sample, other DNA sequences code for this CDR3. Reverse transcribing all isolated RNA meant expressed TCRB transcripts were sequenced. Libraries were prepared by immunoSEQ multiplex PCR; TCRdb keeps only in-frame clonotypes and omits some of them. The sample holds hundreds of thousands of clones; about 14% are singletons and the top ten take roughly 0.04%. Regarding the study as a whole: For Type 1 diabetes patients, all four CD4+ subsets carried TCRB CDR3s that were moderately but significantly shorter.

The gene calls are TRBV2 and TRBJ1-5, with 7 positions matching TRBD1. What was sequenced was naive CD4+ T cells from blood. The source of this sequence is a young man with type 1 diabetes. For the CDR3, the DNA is TGTGCCAGCTCAGACAGGGTTAGCAATCAGCCCCAGCATTTT. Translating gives CASSDRVSNQPQHF.